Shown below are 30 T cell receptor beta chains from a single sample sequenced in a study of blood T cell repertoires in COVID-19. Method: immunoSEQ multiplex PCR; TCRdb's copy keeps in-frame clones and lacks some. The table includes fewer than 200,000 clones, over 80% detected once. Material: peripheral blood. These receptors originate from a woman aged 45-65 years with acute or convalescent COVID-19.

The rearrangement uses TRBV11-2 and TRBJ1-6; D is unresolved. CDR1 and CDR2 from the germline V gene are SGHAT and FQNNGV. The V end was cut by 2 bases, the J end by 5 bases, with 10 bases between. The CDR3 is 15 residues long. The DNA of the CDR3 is TGTGCCAGCAGCTTAAGGCGGGTCAATAATTCACCCCTCCACTTT. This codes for CASSLRRVNNSPLHF.

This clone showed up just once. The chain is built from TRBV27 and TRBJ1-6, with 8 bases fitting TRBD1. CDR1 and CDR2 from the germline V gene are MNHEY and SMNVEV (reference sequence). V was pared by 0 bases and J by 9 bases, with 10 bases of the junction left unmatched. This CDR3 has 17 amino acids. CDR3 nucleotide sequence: TGTGCCAGCAGTTTATCGACCCCAGGGGGCTCGACTTCACCCCTCCACTTT. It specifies CASSLSTPGGSTSPLHF.

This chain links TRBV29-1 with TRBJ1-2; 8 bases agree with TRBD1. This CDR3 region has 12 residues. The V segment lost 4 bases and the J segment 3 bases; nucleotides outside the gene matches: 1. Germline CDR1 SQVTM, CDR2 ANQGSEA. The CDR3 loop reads CSVGTGYYGYTF. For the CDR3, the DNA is TGCAGCGTTGGGACAGGGTACTATGGCTACACCTTC. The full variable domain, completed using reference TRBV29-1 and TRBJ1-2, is SAVISQKPSRDICQRGTSLTIQCQVDSQVTMMFWYRQQPGQSLTLIATANQGSEATYESGFVIDKFPISRPNLTFSTLTVSNMSPEDSSIYLCSVGTGYYGYTFGSGTRLTVV.

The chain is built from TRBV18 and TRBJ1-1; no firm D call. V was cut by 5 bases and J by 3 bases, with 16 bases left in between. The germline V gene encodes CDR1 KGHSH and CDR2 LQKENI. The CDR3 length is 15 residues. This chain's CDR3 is CASSKGREMYTEAFF. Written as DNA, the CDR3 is TGTGCCAGCTCAAAAGGTAGGGAGATGTACACTGAAGCTTTCTTT.

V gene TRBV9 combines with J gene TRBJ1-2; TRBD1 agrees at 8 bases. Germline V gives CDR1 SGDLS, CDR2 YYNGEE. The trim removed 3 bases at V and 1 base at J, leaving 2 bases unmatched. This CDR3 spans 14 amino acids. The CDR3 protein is CASSGQGSNYGYTF. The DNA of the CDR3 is TGTGCCAGCAGCGGACAGGGGAGTAACTATGGCTACACCTTC.

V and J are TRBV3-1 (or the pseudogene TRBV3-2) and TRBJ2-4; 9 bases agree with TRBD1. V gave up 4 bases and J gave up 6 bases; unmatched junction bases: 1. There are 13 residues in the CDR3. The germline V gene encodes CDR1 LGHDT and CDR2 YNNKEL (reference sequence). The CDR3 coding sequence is TGTGCCAGCAGCCTGGGACAGGGAAACATTCAGTACTTC. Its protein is CASSLGQGNIQYF.

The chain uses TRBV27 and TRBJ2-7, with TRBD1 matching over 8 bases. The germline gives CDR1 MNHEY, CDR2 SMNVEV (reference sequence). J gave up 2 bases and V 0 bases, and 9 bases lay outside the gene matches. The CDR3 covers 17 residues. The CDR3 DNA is TGTGCCAGCAGTTTATCGCTCCACGGGACAGGAGCCTACGAGCAGTACTTC. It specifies CASSLSLHGTGAYEQYF.

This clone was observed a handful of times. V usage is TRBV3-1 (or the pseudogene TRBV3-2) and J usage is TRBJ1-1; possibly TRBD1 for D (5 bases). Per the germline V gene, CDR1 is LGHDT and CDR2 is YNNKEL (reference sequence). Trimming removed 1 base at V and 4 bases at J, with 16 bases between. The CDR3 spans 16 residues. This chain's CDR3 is CASSQARRSGGTEAFF. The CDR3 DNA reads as TGTGCCAGCAGCCAAGCAAGACGGTCCGGGGGCACTGAAGCTTTCTTT.

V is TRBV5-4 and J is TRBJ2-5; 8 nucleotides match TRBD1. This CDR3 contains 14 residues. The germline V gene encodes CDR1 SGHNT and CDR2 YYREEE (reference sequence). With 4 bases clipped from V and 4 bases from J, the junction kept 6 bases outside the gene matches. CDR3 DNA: TGTGCCAGCAGCCGGGACAGGACGGCAGAGACCCAGTACTTC. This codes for CASSRDRTAETQYF.

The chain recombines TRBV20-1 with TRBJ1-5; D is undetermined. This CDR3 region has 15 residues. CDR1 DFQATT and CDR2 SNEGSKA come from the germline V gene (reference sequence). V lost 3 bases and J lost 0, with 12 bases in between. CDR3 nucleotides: TGCAGTGCTAGTCAAACAGTAAATAGCAATCAGCCCCAGCATTTT. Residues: CSASQTVNSNQPQHF.

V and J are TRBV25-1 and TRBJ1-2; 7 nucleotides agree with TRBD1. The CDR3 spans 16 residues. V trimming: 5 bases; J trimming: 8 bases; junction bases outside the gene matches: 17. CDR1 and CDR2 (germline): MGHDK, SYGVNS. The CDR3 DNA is TGTGCCAGCAGTACCCTATCCGAGGAGGGGGCTGGAGGCTACACCTTC. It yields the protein CASSTLSEEGAGGYTF.

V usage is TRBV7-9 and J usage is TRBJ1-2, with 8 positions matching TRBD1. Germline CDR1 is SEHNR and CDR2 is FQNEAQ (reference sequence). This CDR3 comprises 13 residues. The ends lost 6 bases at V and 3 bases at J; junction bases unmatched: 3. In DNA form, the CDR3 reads TGTGCCAGCAGTCTGGGACAGGACTATGGCTACACCTTC. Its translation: CASSLGQDYGYTF.

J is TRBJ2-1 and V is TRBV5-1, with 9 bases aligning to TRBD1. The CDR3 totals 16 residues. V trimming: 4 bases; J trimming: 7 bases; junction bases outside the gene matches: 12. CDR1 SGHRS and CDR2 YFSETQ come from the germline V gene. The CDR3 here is CASSLRTGDLVNEQFF. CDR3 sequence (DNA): TGCGCCAGCAGCCTTAGGACAGGGGATCTCGTAAATGAGCAGTTCTTC.

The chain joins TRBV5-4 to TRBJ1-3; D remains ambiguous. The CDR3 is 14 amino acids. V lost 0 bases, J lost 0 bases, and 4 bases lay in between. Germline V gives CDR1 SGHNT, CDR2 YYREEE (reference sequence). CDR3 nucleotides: TGTGCCAGCAGCTTGGACATCTCTGGAAACACCATATATTTT. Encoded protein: CASSLDISGNTIYF.

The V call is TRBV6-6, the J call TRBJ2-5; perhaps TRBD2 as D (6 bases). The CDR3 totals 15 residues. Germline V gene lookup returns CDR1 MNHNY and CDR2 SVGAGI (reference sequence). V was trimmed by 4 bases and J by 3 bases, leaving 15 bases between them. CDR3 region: CASSSPGAGKETQYF. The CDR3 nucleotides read TGTGCCAGCAGTTCCCCAGGAGCGGGCAAAGAGACCCAGTACTTC.

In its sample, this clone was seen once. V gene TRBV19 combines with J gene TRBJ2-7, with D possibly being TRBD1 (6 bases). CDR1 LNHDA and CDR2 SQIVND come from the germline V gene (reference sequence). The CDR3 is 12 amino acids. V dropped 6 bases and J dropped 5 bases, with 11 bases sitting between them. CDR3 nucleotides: TGTGCCAGTAGAGCAACAGGGAACGAGCAGTACTTC. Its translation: CASRATGNEQYF.

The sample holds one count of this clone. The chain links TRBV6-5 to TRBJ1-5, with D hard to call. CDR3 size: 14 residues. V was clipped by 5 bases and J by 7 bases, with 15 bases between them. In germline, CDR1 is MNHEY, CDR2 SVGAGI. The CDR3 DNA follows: TGTGCCAGCAGTACGGACGCACGAGGGCAGCCCCAGCATTTT. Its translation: CASSTDARGQPQHF.

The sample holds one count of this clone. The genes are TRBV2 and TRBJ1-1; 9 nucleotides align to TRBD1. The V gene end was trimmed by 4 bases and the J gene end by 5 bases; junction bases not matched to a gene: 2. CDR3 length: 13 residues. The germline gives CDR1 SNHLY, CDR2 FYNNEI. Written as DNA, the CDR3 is TGTGCCAGCAGTGCACAGGGGGCGACTGAAGCTTTCTTT. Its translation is CASSAQGATEAFF.

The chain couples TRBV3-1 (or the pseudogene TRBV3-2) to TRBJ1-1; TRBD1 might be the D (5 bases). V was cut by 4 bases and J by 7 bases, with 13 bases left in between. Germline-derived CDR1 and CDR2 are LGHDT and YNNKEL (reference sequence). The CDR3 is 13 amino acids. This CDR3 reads CASSPGTSLEAFF. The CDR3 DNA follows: TGTGCCAGCAGCCCCGGGACTTCTCTTGAAGCTTTCTTT.

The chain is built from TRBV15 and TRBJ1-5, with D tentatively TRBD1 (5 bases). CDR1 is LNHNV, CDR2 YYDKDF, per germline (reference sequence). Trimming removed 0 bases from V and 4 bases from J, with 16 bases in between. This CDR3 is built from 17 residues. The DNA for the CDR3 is TGTGCCACCAGCAGAGATGTAGGGCAGGGTGGGAATCAGCCCCAGCATTTT. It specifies CATSRDVGQGGNQPQHF.

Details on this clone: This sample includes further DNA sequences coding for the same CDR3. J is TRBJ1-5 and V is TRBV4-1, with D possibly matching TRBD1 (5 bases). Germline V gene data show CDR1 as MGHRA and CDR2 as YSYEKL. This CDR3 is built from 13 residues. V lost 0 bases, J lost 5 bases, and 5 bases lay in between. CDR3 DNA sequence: TGCGCCAGCAGCCAAGACAGGGATCAGCCCCAGCATTTT. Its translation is CASSQDRDQPQHF.

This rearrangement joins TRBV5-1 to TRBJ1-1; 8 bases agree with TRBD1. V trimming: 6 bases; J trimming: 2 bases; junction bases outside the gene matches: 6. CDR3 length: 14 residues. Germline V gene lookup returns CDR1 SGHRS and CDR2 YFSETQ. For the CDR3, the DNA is TGCGCCAGCAAGACAGGGGATCATAACACTGAAGCTTTCTTT. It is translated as CASKTGDHNTEAFF.

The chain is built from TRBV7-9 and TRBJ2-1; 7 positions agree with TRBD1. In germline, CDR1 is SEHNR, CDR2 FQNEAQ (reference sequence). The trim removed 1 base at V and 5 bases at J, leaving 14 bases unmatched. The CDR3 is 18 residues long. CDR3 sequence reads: CASSLVPTGIDLDNEQFF. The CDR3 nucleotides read TGTGCCAGCAGCTTAGTGCCGACAGGGATAGATTTGGACAATGAGCAGTTCTTC.

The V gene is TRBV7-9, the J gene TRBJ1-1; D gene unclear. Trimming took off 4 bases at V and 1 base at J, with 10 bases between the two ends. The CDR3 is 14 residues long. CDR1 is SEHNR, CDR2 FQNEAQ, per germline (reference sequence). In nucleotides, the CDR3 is TGTGCCAGCAGCTCTCTTACCAGGAACACTGAAGCTTTCTTT. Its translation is CASSSLTRNTEAFF. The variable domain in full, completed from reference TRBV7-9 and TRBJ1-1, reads DTGVSQNPRHKITKRGQNVTFRCDPISEHNRLYWYRQTLGQGPEFLTYFQNEAQLEKSRLLSDRFSAERPKGSFSTLEIQRTEQGDSAMYLCASSSLTRNTEAFFGQGTRLTVV.

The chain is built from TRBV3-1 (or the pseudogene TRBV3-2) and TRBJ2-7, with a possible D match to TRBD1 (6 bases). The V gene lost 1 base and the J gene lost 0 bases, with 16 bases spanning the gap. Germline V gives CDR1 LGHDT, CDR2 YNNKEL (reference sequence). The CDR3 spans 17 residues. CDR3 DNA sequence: TGTGCCAGCAGCCAAGCCGGGACAAGGGTCAGCTCCTACGAGCAGTACTTC. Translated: CASSQAGTRVSSYEQYF.

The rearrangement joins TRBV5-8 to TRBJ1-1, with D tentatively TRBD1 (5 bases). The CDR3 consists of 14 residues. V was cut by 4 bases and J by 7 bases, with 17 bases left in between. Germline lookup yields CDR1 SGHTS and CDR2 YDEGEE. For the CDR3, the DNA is TGTGCCAGCAGCCTCACCTGGCCCCAGGGTGAAGCTTTCTTT. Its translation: CASSLTWPQGEAFF. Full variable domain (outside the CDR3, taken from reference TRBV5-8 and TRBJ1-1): EAGVTQSPTHLIKTRGQQATLRCSPISGHTSVYWYQQALGLGLQFLLWYDEGEERNRGNFPPRFSGRQFPNYSSELNVNALELEDSALYLCASSLTWPQGEAFFGQGTRLTVV.

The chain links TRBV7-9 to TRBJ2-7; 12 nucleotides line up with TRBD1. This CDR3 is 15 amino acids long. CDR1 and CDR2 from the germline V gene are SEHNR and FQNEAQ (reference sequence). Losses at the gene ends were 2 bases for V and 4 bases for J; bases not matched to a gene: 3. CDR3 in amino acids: CASSLPGQGAYEQYF. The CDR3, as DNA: TGTGCCAGCAGCTTACCGGGACAGGGGGCTTACGAGCAGTACTTC.

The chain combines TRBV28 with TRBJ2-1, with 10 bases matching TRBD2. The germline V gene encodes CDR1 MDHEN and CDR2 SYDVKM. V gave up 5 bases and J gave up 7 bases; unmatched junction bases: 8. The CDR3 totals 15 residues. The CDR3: CASSTQREGRNEQFF. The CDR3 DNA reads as TGTGCCAGCAGTACCCAGCGGGAGGGCCGGAATGAGCAGTTCTTC.

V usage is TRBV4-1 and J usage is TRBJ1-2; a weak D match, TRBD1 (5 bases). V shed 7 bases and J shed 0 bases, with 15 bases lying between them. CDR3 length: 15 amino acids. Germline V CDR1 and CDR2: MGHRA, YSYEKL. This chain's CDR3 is CASTPTGTTNYGYTF. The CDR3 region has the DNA TGCGCCAGCACCCCTACAGGAACCACTAACTATGGCTACACCTTC.

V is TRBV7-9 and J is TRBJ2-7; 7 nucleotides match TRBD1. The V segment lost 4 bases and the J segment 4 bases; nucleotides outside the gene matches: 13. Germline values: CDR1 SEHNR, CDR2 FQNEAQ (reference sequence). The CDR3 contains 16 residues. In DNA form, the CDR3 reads TGTGCCAGCAGCTCGAGAGAACAGGGGTCAGGATACGAGCAGTACTTC. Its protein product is CASSSREQGSGYEQYF.